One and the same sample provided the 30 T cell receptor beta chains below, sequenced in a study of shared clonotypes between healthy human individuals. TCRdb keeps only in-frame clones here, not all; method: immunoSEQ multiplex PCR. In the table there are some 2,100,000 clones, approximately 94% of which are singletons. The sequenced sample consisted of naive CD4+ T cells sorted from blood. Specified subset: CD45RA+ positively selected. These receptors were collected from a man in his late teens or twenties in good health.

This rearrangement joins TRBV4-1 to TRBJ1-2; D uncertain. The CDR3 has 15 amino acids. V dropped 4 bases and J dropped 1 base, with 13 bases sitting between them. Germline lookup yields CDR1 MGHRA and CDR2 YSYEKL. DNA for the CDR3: TGCGCCAGCAGCCTCGCACCGACTGATAACTATGGCTACACCTTC. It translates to CASSLAPTDNYGYTF.

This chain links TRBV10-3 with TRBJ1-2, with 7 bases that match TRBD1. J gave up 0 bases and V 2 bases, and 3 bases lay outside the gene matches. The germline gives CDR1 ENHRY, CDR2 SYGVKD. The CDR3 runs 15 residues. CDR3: CAISETGQTNYGYTF. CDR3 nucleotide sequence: TGTGCCATCAGTGAGACGGGACAGACTAACTATGGCTACACCTTC.

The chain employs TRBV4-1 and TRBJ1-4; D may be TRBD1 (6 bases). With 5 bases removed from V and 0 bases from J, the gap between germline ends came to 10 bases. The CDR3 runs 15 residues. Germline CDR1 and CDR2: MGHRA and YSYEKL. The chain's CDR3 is CASSSKGATNEKLFF. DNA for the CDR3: TGCGCCAGCAGCTCGAAGGGGGCAACTAATGAAAAACTGTTTTTT.

CDR3 DNA: TGTGCCAGCAGCTTATCTGGATCGGGCACTGAAGCTTTCTTT. Translated, it gives CASSLSGSGTEAFF. This chain joins TRBV11-2 and TRBJ1-1, with unresolved D. The germline V gene has CDR1 SGHAT and CDR2 FQNNGV. The length of the CDR3 is 14 residues. Trimming stripped 2 bases from V and 4 bases from J, with 11 bases between.

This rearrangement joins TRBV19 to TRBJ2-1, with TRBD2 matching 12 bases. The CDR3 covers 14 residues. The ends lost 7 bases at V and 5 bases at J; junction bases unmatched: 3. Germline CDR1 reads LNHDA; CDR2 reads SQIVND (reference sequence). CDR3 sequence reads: CASTTSGRNNEQFF. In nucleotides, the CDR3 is TGTGCCAGTACCACTAGCGGGAGGAACAATGAGCAGTTCTTC.

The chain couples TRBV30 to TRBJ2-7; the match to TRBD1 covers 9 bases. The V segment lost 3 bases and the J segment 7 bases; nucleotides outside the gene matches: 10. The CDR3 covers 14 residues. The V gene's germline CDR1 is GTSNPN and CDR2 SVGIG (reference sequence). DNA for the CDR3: TGTGCCTGGAGCCCCGGGACAGGGTTGAAAGAGCAGTACTTC. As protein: CAWSPGTGLKEQYF.

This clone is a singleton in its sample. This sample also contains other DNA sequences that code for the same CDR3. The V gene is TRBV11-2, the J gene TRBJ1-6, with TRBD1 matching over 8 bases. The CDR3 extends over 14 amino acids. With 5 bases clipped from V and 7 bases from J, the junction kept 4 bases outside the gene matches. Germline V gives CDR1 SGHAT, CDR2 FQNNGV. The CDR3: CASSPGQGNSPLHF. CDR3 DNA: TGTGCCAGCAGCCCCGGACAGGGAAATTCACCCCTCCACTTT. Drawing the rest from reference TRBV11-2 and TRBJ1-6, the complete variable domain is EAGVAQSPRYKIIEKRQSVAFWCNPISGHATLYWYQQILGQGPKLLIQFQNNGVVDDSQLPKDRFSAERLKGVDSTLKIQPAKLEDSAVYLCASSPGQGNSPLHFGNGTRLTVT.

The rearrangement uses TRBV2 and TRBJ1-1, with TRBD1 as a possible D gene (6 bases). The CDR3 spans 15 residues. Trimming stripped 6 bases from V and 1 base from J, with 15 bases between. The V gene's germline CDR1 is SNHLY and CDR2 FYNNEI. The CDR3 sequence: CASRRDIGGNTEAFF. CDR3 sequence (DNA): TGTGCCAGCAGGCGGGACATCGGAGGGAACACTGAAGCTTTCTTT.

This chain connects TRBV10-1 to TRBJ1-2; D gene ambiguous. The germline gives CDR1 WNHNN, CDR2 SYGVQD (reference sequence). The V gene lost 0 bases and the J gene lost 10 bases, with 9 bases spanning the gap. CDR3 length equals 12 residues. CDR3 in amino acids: CASSESEVPYTF. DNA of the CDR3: TGCGCCAGCAGTGAGTCTGAGGTACCCTACACCTTC.

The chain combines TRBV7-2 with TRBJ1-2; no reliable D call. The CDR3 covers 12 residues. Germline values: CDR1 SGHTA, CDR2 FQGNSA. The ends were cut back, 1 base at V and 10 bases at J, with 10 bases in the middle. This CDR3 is CASSLEWRSYTF. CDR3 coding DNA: TGTGCCAGCAGCTTAGAGTGGAGATCCTACACCTTC.

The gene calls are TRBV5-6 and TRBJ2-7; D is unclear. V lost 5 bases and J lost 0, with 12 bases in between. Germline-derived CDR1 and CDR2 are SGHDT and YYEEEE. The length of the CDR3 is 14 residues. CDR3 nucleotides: TGTGCCAGCAGGGGCCCAGAGCCCTCCTACGAGCAGTACTTC. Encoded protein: CASRGPEPSYEQYF.

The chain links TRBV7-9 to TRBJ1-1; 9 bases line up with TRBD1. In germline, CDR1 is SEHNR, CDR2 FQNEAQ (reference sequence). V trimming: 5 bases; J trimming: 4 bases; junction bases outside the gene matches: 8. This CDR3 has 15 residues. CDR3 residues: CASSEKGQGATEAFF. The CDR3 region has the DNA TGTGCCAGCAGCGAAAAGGGACAGGGTGCCACTGAAGCTTTCTTT.

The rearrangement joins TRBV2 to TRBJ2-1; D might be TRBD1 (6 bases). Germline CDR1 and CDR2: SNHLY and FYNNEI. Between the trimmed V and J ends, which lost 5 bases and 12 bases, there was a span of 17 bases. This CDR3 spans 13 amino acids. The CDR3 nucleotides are TGTGCCAGCAGTCCAGACCGGGACACCCCGCAGTTCTTC. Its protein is CASSPDRDTPQFF.

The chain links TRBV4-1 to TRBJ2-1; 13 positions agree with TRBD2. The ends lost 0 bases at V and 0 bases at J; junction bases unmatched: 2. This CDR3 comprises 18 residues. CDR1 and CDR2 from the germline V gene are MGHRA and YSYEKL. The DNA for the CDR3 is TGCGCCAGCAGCCAAGAGGGACTAGCGGGGACCTCCTACAATGAGCAGTTCTTC. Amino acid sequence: CASSQEGLAGTSYNEQFF.

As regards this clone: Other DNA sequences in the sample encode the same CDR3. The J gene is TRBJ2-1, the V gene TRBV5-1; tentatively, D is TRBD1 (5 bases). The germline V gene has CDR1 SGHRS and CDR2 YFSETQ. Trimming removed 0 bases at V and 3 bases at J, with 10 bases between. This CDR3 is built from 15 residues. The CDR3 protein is CASSLEGPLYNEQFF. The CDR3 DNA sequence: TGCGCCAGCAGCTTGGAGGGGCCACTCTACAATGAGCAGTTCTTC. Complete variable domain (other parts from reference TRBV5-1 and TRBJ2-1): KAGVTQTPRYLIKTRGQQVTLSCSPISGHRSVSWYQQTPGQGLQFLFEYFSETQRNKGNFPGRFSGRQFSNSRSEMNVSTLELGDSALYLCASSLEGPLYNEQFFGPGTRLTVL.

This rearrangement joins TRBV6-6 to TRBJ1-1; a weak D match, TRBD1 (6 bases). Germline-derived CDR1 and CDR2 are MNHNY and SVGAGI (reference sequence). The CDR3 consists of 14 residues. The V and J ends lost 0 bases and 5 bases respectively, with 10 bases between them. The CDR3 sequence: CASSYSETGTEAFF. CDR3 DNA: TGTGCCAGCAGTTACTCGGAAACAGGGACTGAAGCTTTCTTT.

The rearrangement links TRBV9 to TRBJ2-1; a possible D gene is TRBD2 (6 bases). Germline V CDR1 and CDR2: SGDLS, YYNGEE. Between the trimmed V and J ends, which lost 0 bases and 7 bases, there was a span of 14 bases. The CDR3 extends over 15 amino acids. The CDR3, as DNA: TGTGCCAGCAGCGTAGCTCCGGGAGCGGGTAATGAGCAGTTCTTC. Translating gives CASSVAPGAGNEQFF.

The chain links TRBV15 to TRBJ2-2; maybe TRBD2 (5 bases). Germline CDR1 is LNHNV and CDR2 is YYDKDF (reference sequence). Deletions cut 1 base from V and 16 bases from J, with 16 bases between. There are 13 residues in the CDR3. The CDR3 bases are TGTGCCACCAGCAGAGTTGGAGGCGGCCTATCGTTTTTT. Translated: CATSRVGGGLSFF.

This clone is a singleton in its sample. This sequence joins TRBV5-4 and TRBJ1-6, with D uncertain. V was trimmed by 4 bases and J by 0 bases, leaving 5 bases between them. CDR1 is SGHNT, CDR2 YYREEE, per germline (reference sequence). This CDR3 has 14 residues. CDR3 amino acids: CASSAVSYNSPLHF. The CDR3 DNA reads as TGTGCCAGCAGCGCGGTCTCCTATAATTCACCCCTCCACTTT.

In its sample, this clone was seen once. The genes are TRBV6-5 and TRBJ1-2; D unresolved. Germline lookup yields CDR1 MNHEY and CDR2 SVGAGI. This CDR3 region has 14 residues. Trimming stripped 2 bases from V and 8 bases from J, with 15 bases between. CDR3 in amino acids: CASSYARTISGYTF. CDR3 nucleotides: TGTGCCAGCAGTTACGCCAGGACCATTAGCGGCTACACCTTC.

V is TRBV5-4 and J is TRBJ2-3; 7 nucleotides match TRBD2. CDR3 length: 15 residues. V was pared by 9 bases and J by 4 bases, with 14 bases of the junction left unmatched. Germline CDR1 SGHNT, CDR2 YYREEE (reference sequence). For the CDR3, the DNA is TGTGCCACCACAAGCGGGGACCTTATCGCAGATACGCAGTATTTT. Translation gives CATTSGDLIADTQYF.

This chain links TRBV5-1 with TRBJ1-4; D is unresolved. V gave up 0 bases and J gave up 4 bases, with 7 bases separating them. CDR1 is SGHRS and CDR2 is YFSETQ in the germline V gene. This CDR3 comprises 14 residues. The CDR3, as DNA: TGCGCCAGCAGCTTGGATCCAGTTAATGAAAAACTGTTTTTT. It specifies CASSLDPVNEKLFF.

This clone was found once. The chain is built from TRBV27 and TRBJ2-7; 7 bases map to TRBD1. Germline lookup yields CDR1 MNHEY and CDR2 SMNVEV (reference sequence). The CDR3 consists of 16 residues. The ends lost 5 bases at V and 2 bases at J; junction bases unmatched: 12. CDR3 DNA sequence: TGTGCCAGCAGTCCCCGAGCGACAGGGAGAACCTACGAGCAGTACTTC. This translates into CASSPRATGRTYEQYF.

In nucleotides, the CDR3 is TGTGCCAGCAGTTACACAACGAGACCCACTGAAGCTTTCTTT. As protein: CASSYTTRPTEAFF. The chain employs TRBV6-5 and TRBJ1-1, with D unresolved. V lost 2 bases and J 4 bases, leaving 11 bases between the germline ends. The CDR3 sequence is 14 residues long. CDR1 and CDR2 from the germline V gene are MNHEY and SVGAGI.

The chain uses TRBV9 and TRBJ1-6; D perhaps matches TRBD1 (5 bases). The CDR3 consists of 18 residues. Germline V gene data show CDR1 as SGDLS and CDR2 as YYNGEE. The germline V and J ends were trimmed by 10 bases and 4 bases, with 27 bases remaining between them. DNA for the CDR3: TGTGCCCGTAGAAGGGAGGGGACCCGCGGGTTTTATAATTCACCCCTCCACTTT. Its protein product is CARRREGTRGFYNSPLHF.

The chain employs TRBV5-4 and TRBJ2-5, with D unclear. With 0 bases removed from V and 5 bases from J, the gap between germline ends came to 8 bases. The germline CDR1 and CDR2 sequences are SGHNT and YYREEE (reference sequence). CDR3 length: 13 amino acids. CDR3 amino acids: CASSLVDGETQYF. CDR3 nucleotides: TGTGCCAGCAGCTTGGTGGACGGTGAGACCCAGTACTTC.

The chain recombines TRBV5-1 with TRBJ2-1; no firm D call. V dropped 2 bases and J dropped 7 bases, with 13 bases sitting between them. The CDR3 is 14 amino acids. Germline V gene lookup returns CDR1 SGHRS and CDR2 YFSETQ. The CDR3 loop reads CASSFAGSRNEQFF. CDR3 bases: TGCGCCAGCAGCTTCGCCGGCAGTCGGAATGAGCAGTTCTTC.

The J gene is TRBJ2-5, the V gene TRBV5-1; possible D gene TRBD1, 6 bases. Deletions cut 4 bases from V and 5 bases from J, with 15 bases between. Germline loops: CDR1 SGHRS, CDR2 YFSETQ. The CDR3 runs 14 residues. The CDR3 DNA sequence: TGCGCCAGCAGCCCGGACAGTCCTCGGGAGACCCAGTACTTC. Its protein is CASSPDSPRETQYF.

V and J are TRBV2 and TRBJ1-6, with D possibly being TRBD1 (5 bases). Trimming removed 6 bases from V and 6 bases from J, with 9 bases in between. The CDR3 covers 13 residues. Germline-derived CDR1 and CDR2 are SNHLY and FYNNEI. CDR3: CASRTEINSPLHF. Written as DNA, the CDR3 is TGTGCCAGCAGGACAGAAATTAATTCACCCCTCCACTTT.

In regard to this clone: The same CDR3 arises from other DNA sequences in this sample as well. The CDR3: CASSLVSGGQETQYF. In DNA, the CDR3 is TGCGCCAGCAGCTTGGTGTCGGGGGGCCAAGAGACCCAGTACTTC. The chain uses TRBV5-1 and TRBJ2-5; 7 bases are shared with TRBD2. The CDR3 sequence is 15 residues long. Germline V CDR1 and CDR2: SGHRS, YFSETQ. V dropped 0 bases and J dropped 1; count of bases not matched to a gene: 3.